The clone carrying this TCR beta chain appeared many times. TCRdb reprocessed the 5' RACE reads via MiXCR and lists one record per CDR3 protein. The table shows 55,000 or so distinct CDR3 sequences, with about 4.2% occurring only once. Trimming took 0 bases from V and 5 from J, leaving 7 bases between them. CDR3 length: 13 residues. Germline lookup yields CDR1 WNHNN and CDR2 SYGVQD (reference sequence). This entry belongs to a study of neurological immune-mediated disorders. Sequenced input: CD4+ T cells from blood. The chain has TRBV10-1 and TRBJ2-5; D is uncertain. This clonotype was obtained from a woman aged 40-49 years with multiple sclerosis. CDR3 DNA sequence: TGCGCCAGCAGTGAGTCGACCCGGGAGACCCAGTACTTC. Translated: CASSESTRETQYF.